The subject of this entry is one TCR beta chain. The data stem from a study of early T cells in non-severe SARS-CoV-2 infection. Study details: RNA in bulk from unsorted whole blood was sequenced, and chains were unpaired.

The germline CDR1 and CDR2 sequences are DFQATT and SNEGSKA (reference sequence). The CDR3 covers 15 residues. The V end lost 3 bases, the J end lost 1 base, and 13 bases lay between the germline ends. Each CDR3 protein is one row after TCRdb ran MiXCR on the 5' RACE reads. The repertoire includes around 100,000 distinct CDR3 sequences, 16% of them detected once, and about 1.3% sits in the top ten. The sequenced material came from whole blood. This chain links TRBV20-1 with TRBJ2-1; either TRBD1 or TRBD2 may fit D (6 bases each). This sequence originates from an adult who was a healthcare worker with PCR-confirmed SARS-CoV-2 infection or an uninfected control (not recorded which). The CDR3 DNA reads TGCAGTGCTAGCTGGCGGGACAATTCCTACAATGAGCAGTTCTTC. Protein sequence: CSASWRDNSYNEQFF.